The subject of this entry is one T cell receptor (beta chain). The sample originates from a study of cytomegalovirus exposure and HLA in healthy donors. Using immunoSEQ multiplex PCR, the repertoire was profiled, and TCRdb retains in-frame clones only, with some absent. The sample lists about 160,000 clones, around 89% occurring once. This clonotype was sampled from a man in his late teens or twenties in good health and CMV-seronegative. Material for sequencing was PBMCs.

CDR3 sequence: CASSFPGGQGKETQYF. CDR3 nucleotide sequence: TGCGCCAGCAGCTTCCCTGGTGGACAGGGTAAGGAGACCCAGTACTTC. The gene calls are TRBV5-1 and TRBJ2-5, with 8 positions matching TRBD1. V was pared by 2 bases and J by 5 bases, with 11 bases of the junction left unmatched. The CDR3 covers 16 residues. The germline gives CDR1 SGHRS, CDR2 YFSETQ.